A single sample is the source of the 14 T cell receptor beta chains below, sequenced in a study of blood T cell repertoires in COVID-19. Sequencing used immunoSEQ multiplex PCR; TCRdb keeps in-frame clones, though not all of them. This sample yields about 170,000 clones, of which about 81% are seen a single time; 8.4% belongs to the top ten. The sample comprised peripheral blood. Receptor source: a woman aged 70-85 years with acute or convalescent COVID-19.

The CDR3 nucleotides are TGTGCCAGCTCCGAACAGGGGGGGCAGTACTTC. Translation gives CASSEQGGQYF. This chain links TRBV18 with TRBJ2-4, with TRBD1 as a possible D gene (8 bases). Deletions cut 6 bases from V and 13 bases from J, with 13 bases between. Germline CDR1 and CDR2: KGHSH and LQKENI. The CDR3 is 11 residues long.

The V gene is TRBV30, the J gene TRBJ1-1; 7 nucleotides align to TRBD1. Looked up from germline, CDR1 is GTSNPN and CDR2 is SVGIG (reference sequence). V shed 3 bases and J 3 bases; nucleotides not matched to a gene: 7. The CDR3 loop spans 14 amino acids. The CDR3 here is CAWSPLTGDTEAFF. The CDR3 DNA follows: TGTGCCTGGAGCCCACTTACAGGGGACACTGAAGCTTTCTTT.

This clone was observed at least ten times. V and J are TRBV5-1 and TRBJ2-3, with unresolved D. V was cut by 7 bases and J by 2 bases, with 14 bases left in between. Germline loops: CDR1 SGHRS, CDR2 YFSETQ. The CDR3 loop spans 14 amino acids. The CDR3 reads CASRVSLDTDTQYF. Written as DNA, the CDR3 is TGCGCCAGCCGCGTATCGCTAGACACAGATACGCAGTATTTT.

The chain carries TRBV7-6 and TRBJ2-7, with D perhaps matching TRBD2 (5 bases). V was trimmed by 5 bases and J by 6 bases, leaving 11 bases between them. Per the germline V gene, CDR1 is SGHVS and CDR2 is FNYEAQ. The CDR3 contains 12 residues. The CDR3 DNA is TGTGCCAGCAGCCGAGGGTTCGGCGAGCAGTACTTC. Translation: CASSRGFGEQYF. The full variable domain, in which reference TRBV7-6 and TRBJ2-7 provide the parts outside the CDR3, is GAGVSQSPRYKVTKRGQDVALRCDPISGHVSLYWYRQALGQGPEFLTYFNYEAQQDKSGLPNDRFSAERPEGSISTLTIQRTEQRDSAMYRCASSRGFGEQYFGPGTRLTVT.

The rearrangement links TRBV5-5 to TRBJ2-1; D remains ambiguous. Germline values: CDR1 SGHKS, CDR2 YYEKEE (reference sequence). Trimming removed 2 bases from V and 1 base from J, with 7 bases in between. The length of the CDR3 is 14 residues. The CDR3 protein is CASSFPRSYNEQFF. In nucleotides, the CDR3 is TGTGCCAGCAGCTTTCCTAGATCCTACAATGAGCAGTTCTTC.

The chain employs TRBV9 and TRBJ2-1; 13 bases map to TRBD2. The germline V gene encodes CDR1 SGDLS and CDR2 YYNGEE. This CDR3 spans 17 amino acids. V shed 3 bases and J 8 bases; nucleotides not matched to a gene: 11. The CDR3 loop reads CASSGTSGGARIDEQFF. The DNA for the CDR3 is TGTGCCAGCAGCGGTACTAGCGGGGGGGCCAGGATTGATGAGCAGTTCTTC.

A remark on this clone: A much larger clone sits a single nucleotide away, making a read error possible. In nucleotides, the CDR3 is TGTGCCAGCAGATTACAGGGGACGGACTATGGCTACACCTTC. Protein: CASRLQGTDYGYTF. The gene calls are TRBV28 and TRBJ1-2; 7 positions agree with TRBD1. The ends lost 6 bases at V and 3 bases at J; junction bases unmatched: 7. The germline V gene has CDR1 MDHEN and CDR2 SYDVKM. This CDR3 is built from 14 residues.

This clone was seen more than once but under ten times. The chain is built from TRBV7-9 and TRBJ1-1; a possible D gene is TRBD1 (5 bases). Germline loops: CDR1 SEHNR, CDR2 FQNEAQ (reference sequence). With 1 base removed from V and 2 bases from J, the gap between germline ends came to 11 bases. This CDR3 has 15 amino acids. Here the CDR3 DNA reads TGTGCCAGCAGCTTAGTACAGGCTCAAAACACTGAAGCTTTCTTT. It is translated as CASSLVQAQNTEAFF.

This clone was observed a handful of times. This rearrangement joins TRBV6-5 to TRBJ1-3; D call uncertain. The germline CDR1 and CDR2 sequences are MNHEY and SVGAGI. The CDR3 runs 14 residues. V lost 7 bases, J lost 2 bases, and 12 bases lay in between. The CDR3 loop is CASKKAGTGNTIYF. The CDR3 DNA follows: TGTGCCAGCAAAAAGGCCGGGACTGGAAACACCATATATTTT.

The chain links TRBV5-1 to TRBJ2-7; D uncertain. The germline V gene encodes CDR1 SGHRS and CDR2 YFSETQ. This CDR3 spans 14 amino acids. The V end lost 4 bases, the J end lost 1 base, and 12 bases lay between the germline ends. CDR3: CASSPSVVSYEQYF. As DNA, the CDR3 is TGCGCCAGCAGCCCCTCTGTAGTATCCTACGAGCAGTACTTC.

The chain couples TRBV20-1 to TRBJ1-1; D gene uncertain. CDR1 is DFQATT, CDR2 SNEGSKA, per germline (reference sequence). This CDR3 has 13 amino acids. Trimming shortened V by 3 bases and J by 3 bases, and 11 bases separated the two germline ends. The CDR3 loop is CSASRGGYTEAFF. The DNA for the CDR3 is TGCAGTGCTAGTCGGGGAGGATACACTGAAGCTTTCTTT.

This sequence joins TRBV7-2 and TRBJ2-3, with D perhaps matching TRBD2 (6 bases). Trimming stripped 1 base from V and 3 bases from J, with 17 bases between. CDR3 size: 17 residues. Germline CDR1 reads SGHTA; CDR2 reads FQGNSA. CDR3 bases: TGTGCCAGCAGCTTAGGTTTAGGCGGGGCTTATACAGATACGCAGTATTTT. Translating gives CASSLGLGGAYTDTQYF.

The chain combines TRBV5-5 with TRBJ1-1; no clear D. Germline V lookup: CDR1 SGHKS, CDR2 YYEKEE (reference sequence). The CDR3 sequence is 13 residues long. V lost 1 base and J lost 4, with 8 bases in between. DNA for the CDR3: TGTGCCAGCAGCTTGCGTGCGGTCACTGAAGCTTTCTTT. Protein product: CASSLRAVTEAFF.

The chain couples TRBV9 to TRBJ1-2; TRBD1 aligns across 7 bases. Trimming at V came to 0 bases and at J to 4 bases, leaving 6 bases not matched to a gene. The CDR3 has 15 amino acids. The germline V gene has CDR1 SGDLS and CDR2 YYNGEE. This CDR3 reads CASSVGGTAFYGYTF. CDR3 sequence (DNA): TGTGCCAGCAGCGTAGGAGGGACAGCCTTCTATGGCTACACCTTC.